This T cell receptor (beta chain) was obtained from a study of blood T cell repertoires in COVID-19. At the level of the study: PBMCs, B-cell-depleted T cells, or T cells were the source of the cDNA or gDNA that made up the material.

Assignment of participants to cohorts was predicated upon participant-reported clinical history. Recovered Cohort 3 donors showed two negative PCRs, clearance, or symptom resolution. Some clones are missing from TCRdb's copy, which holds only in-frame ones; the method was immunoSEQ multiplex PCR. The table includes some 190,000 clones, 65% to 85% detected once. The sequenced sample was PBMCs or T cells enriched from blood (not recorded which). The TCR originated in a woman in her thirties who had recovered from COVID-19.

As DNA, the CDR3 is TGTGCCAGCAGCTTAGCCGGGGGAAACACCATATATTTT. It encodes CASSLAGGNTIYF. This chain joins TRBV7-6 and TRBJ1-3; D is unclear. V lost 0 bases and J lost 4, with 4 bases in between. Germline-derived CDR1 and CDR2 are SGHVS and FNYEAQ. The CDR3 length is 13 residues.